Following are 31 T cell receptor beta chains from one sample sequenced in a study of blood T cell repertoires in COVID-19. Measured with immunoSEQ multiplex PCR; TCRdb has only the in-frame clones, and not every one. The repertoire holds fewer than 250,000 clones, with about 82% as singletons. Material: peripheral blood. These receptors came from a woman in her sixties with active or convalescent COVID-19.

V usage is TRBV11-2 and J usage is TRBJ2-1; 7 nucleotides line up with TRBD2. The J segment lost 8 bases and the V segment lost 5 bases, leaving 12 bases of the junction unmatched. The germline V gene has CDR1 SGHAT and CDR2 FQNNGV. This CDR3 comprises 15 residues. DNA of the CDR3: TGTGCCAGCAGCCCCCTGGGGGGGAGTTCGGATGAGCAGTTCTTC. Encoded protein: CASSPLGGSSDEQFF.

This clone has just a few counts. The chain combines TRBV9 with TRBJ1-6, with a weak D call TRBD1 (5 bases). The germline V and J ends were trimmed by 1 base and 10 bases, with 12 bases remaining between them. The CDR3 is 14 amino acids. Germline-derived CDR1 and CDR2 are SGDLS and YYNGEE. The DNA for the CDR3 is TGTGCCAGCAGCGTAACTGGGGCCCTCTCACCCCTCCACTTT. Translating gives CASSVTGALSPLHF.

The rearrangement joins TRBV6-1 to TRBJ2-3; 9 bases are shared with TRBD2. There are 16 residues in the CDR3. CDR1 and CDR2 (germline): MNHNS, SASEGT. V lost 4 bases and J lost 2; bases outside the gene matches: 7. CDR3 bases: TGTGCCAGCAGTGCCGGGACTAGCCCTTCCACAGATACGCAGTATTTT. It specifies CASSAGTSPSTDTQYF.

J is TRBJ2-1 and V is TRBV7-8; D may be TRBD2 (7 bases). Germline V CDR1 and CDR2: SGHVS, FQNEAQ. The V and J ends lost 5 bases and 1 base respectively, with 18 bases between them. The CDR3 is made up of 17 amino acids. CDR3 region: CASSPGGLRGSYNEQFF. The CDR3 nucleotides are TGTGCCAGCAGCCCCGGGGGGCTCCGCGGGTCCTACAATGAGCAGTTCTTC.

The CDR3: CSVEGQMNTEAFF. The CDR3, as DNA: TGCAGCGTTGAAGGACAGATGAACACTGAAGCTTTCTTT. The chain combines TRBV29-1 with TRBJ1-1, with D possibly TRBD1 on 5 matching bases. Germline CDR1 SQVTM, CDR2 ANQGSEA. V lost 1 base, J lost 0 bases, and 6 bases lay in between. The CDR3 covers 13 residues.

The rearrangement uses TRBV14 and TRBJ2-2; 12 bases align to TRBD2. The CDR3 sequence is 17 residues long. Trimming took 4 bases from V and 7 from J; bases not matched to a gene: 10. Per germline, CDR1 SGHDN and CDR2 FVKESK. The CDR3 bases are TGTGCCAGCAGCCCCGGACTAGCGGGGTACTTTTTCGGGGAGCTGTTTTTT. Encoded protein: CASSPGLAGYFFGELFF.

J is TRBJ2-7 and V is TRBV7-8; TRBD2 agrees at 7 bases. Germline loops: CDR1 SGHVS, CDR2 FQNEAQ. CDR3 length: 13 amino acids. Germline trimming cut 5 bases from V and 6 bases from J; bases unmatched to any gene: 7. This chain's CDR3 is CASSLRSGVEQYV. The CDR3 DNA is TGTGCCAGCAGCCTACGGAGCGGGGTCGAGCAGTACGTC.

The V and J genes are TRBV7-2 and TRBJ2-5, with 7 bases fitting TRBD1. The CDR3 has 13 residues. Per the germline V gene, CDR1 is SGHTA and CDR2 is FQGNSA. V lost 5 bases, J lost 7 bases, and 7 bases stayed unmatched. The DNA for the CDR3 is TGTGCCAGCAGCCTCGACAGGGTTGGGACCCAGTACTTC. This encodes CASSLDRVGTQYF. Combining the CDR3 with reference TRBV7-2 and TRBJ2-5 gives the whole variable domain GAGVSQSPSNKVTEKGKDVELRCDPISGHTALYWYRQSLGQGLEFLIYFQGNSAPDKSGLPSDRFSAERTGGSVSTLTIQRTQQEDSAVYLCASSLDRVGTQYFGPGTRLLVL.

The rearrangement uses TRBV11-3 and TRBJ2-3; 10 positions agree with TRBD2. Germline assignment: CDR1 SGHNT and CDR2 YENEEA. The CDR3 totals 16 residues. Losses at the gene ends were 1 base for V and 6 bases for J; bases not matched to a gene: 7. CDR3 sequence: CASSLGPGTSVDTQYF. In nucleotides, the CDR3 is TGTGCCAGCAGCTTAGGGCCTGGGACTAGCGTCGATACGCAGTATTTT.

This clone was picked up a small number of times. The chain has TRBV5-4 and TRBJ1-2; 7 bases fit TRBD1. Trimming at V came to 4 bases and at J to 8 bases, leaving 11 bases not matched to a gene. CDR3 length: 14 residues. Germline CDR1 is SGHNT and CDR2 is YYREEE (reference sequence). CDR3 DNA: TGTGCCAGCAGCATAGAGACAGGGTTCCGCGGCTACACCTTC. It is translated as CASSIETGFRGYTF.

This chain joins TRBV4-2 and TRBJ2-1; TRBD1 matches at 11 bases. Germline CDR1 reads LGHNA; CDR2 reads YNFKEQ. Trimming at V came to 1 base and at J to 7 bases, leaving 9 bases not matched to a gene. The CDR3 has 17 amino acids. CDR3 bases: TGTGCCAGCAGCCAAGGCAGCGGGGACAGGGGGAGGAATGAGCAGTTCTTC. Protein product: CASSQGSGDRGRNEQFF.

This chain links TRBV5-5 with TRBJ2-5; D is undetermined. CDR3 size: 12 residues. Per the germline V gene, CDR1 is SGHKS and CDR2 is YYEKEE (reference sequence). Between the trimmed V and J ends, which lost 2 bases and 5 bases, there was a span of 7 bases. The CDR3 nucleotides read TGTGCCAGCAGCTTTGTTCCGGAGACCCAGTACTTC. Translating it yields CASSFVPETQYF.

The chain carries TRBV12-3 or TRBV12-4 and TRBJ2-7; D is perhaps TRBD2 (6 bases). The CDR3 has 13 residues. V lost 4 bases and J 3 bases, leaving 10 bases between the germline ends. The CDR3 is CASSWDGGYEQYF. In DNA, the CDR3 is TGTGCCAGCAGTTGGGACGGGGGCTACGAGCAGTACTTC.

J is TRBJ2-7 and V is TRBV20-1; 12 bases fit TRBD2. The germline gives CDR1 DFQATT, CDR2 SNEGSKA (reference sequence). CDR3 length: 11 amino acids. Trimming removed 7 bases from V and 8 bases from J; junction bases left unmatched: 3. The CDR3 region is CSGLAGVKQYF. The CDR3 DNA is TGCAGTGGACTAGCGGGAGTTAAGCAGTACTTC.

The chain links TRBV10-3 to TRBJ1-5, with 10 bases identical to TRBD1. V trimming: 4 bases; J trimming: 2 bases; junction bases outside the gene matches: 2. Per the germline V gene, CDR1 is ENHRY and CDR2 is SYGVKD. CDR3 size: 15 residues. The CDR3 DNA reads TGTGCCATCAGTGGGGGGACAGGGGGCAATCAGCCCCAGCATTTT. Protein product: CAISGGTGGNQPQHF.

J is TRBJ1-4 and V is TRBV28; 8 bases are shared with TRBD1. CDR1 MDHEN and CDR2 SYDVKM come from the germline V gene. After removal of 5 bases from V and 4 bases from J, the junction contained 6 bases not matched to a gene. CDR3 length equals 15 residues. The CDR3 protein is CASSVPTGVNEKLFF. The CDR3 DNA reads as TGTGCCAGCAGTGTCCCGACAGGGGTTAATGAAAAACTGTTTTTT.

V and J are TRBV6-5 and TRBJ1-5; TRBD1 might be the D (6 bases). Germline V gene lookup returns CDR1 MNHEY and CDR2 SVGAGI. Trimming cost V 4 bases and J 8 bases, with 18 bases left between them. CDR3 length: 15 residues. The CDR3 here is CASSSRGGGVEPQHF. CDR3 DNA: TGTGCCAGCAGTTCAAGGGGGGGAGGGGTCGAGCCCCAGCATTTT.

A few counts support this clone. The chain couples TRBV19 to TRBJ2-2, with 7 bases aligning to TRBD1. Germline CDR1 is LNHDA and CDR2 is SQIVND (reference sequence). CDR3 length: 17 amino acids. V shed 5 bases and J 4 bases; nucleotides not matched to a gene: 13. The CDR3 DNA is TGTGCCAGTAGTCCCCACGCCCTGGGACAGAGCACCGGGGAGCTGTTTTTT. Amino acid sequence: CASSPHALGQSTGELFF. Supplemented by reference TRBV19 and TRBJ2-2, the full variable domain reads DGGITQSPKYLFRKEGQNVTLSCEQNLNHDAMYWYRQDPGQGLRLIYYSQIVNDFQKGDIAEGYSVSREKKESFPLTVTSAQKNPTAFYLCASSPHALGQSTGELFFGEGSRLTVL.

In nucleotides, the CDR3 is TGTGCCACCCTCGGACAGGGGGACTATGGCTACACCTTC. It yields the protein CATLGQGDYGYTF. V and J are TRBV19 and TRBJ1-2, with 10 bases matching TRBD1. Per germline, CDR1 LNHDA and CDR2 SQIVND (reference sequence). The CDR3 spans 13 residues. V dropped 10 bases and J dropped 3; count of bases not matched to a gene: 5.

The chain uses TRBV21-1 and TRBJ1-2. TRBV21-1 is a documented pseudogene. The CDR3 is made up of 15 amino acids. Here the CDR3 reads CASIPIPGSGGGYTF. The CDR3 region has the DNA TGTGCCAGCATCCCTATTCCGGGGTCAGGAGGGGGCTACACCTTC.

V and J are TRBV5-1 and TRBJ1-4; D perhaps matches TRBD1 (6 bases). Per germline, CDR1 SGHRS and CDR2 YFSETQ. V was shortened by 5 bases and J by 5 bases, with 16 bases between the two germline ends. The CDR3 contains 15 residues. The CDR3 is CASSFMGAENEKLFF. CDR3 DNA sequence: TGCGCCAGCAGTTTCATGGGGGCGGAGAATGAAAAACTGTTTTTT.

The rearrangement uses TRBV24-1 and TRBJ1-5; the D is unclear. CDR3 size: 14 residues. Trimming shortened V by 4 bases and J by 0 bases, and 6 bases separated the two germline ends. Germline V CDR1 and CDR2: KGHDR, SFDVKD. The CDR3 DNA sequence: TGTGCCACCAGTGACACATATAGCAATCAGCCCCAGCATTTT. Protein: CATSDTYSNQPQHF.

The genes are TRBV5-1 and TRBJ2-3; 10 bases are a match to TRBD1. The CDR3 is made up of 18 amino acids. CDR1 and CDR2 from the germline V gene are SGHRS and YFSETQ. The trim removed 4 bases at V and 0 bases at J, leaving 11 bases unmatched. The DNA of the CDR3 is TGCGCCAGCAGCGTGGGACAGGGGTCAACTATAAGCACAGATACGCAGTATTTT. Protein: CASSVGQGSTISTDTQYF.

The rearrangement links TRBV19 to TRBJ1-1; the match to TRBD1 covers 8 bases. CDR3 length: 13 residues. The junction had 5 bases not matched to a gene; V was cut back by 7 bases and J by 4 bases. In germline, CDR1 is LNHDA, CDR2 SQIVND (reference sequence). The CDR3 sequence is CASNDRGTTEAFF. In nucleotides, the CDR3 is TGTGCCAGTAACGACAGGGGTACCACTGAAGCTTTCTTT.

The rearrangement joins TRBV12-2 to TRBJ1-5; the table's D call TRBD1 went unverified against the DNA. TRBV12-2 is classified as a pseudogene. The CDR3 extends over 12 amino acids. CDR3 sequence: CASYRGNQPQHF. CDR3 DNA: TGTGCAAGCTACAGGGGAAATCAGCCCCAGCATTTT.

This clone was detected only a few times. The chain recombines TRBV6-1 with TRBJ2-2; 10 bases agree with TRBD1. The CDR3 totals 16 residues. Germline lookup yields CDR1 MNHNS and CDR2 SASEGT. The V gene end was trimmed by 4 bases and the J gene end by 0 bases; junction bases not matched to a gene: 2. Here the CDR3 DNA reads TGTGCCAGCAGTGGGACAGGGGGTGCGAACACCGGGGAGCTGTTTTTT. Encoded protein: CASSGTGGANTGELFF.

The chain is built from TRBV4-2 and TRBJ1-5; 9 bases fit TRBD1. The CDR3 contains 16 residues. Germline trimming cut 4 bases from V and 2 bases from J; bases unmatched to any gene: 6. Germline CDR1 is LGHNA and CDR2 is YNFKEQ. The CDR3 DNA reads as TGTGCCAGCAGCCGGCTCGGGGACAGGGGCAATCAGCCCCAGCATTTT. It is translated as CASSRLGDRGNQPQHF.

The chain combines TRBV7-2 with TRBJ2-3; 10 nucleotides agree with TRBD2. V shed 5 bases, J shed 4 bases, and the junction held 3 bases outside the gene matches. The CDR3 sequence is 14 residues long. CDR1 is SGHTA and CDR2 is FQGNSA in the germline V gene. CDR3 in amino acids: CASSVGLAADTQYF. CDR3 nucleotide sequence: TGTGCCAGCAGCGTCGGACTAGCGGCAGATACGCAGTATTTT.

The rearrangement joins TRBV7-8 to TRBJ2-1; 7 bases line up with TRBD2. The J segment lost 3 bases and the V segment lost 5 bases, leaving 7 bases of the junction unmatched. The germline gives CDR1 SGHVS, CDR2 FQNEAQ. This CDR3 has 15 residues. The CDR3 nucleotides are TGTGCCAGCAGCCATCGGGAGGCCCACTACAATGAGCAGTTCTTC. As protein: CASSHREAHYNEQFF.

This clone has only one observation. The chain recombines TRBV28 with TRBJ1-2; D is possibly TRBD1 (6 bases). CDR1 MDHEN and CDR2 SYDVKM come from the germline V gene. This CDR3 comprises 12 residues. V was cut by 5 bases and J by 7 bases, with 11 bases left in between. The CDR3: CASSVLQGGYTF. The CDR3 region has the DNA TGTGCCAGCAGTGTGCTACAGGGTGGCTACACCTTC.

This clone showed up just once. The CDR3: CASKRETGELFF. CDR3 bases: TGTGCCAGCAAGAGGGAAACCGGGGAGCTGTTTTTT. V and J are TRBV11-3 and TRBJ2-2, with TRBD2 as a possible D gene (5 bases). Germline V CDR1 and CDR2: SGHNT, YENEEA. V was shortened by 7 bases and J by 5 bases, with 8 bases between the two germline ends. The length of the CDR3 is 12 residues.